These 31 T cell receptor beta chains were sequenced from one sample in a study of blood T cell repertoires in COVID-19. TCRdb's table, derived via immunoSEQ multiplex PCR, lists solely in-frame clones and lacks some. The data contain 380,000 or so clones, 89% of them singletons. Sequencing was done on a sample of peripheral blood. The receptor set was obtained from a man aged 35-49 years with acute or convalescent COVID-19.

V and J are TRBV9 and TRBJ1-4; perhaps TRBD1 as D (6 bases). CDR1 and CDR2 from the germline V gene are SGDLS and YYNGEE. The CDR3 consists of 16 residues. Trimming stripped 3 bases from V and 0 bases from J, with 12 bases between. This CDR3 reads CASSGRDKATNEKLFF. The CDR3 bases are TGTGCCAGCAGCGGCCGGGACAAAGCAACTAATGAAAAACTGTTTTTT.

There are a few counts of this clone. V and J are TRBV10-3 and TRBJ1-6; D remains unclear. Trimming left V 4 bases short and J 9 bases short, with 13 bases between. Germline values: CDR1 ENHRY, CDR2 SYGVKD. The CDR3 is 14 amino acids. The DNA of the CDR3 is TGTGCCATCAGTGGGGCGGGTGGGAGTTCACCCCTCCACTTT. Protein sequence: CAISGAGGSSPLHF.

This chain links TRBV7-9 with TRBJ1-2, with unresolved D. Germline CDR1 is SEHNR and CDR2 is FQNEAQ (reference sequence). V was cut by 3 bases and J by 8 bases, with 13 bases left in between. The CDR3 loop spans 13 amino acids. CDR3 region: CASSLYPASGYTF. Written as DNA, the CDR3 is TGTGCCAGCAGCTTGTATCCCGCTAGCGGCTACACCTTC. The variable domain in full, with the rest retrieved from reference TRBV7-9 and TRBJ1-2, is DTGVSQNPRHKITKRGQNVTFRCDPISEHNRLYWYRQTLGQGPEFLTYFQNEAQLEKSRLLSDRFSAERPKGSFSTLEIQRTEQGDSAMYLCASSLYPASGYTFGSGTRLTVV.

The chain is built from TRBV10-3 and TRBJ1-2; D call uncertain. The CDR3 contains 13 residues. V was pared by 2 bases and J by 3 bases, with 7 bases between. Looked up from germline, CDR1 is ENHRY and CDR2 is SYGVKD. The CDR3 coding sequence is TGTGCCATCAGTGAGGGTCAGGACTATGGCTACACCTTC. As protein: CAISEGQDYGYTF.

CDR3 in amino acids: CASRPRDTSNEKLFF. The CDR3 nucleotides read TGTGCCAGCAGGCCGAGGGACACATCTAATGAAAAACTGTTTTTT. The chain employs TRBV7-9 and TRBJ1-4; possible D gene TRBD1, 6 bases. The CDR3 runs 15 residues. Trimming took 6 bases from V and 3 from J, leaving 14 bases between them. Germline V gives CDR1 SEHNR, CDR2 FQNEAQ (reference sequence).

This clone occurred once. The rearrangement links TRBV5-8 to TRBJ2-3; perhaps TRBD1 as D (5 bases). This CDR3 comprises 16 residues. Germline CDR1 reads SGHTS; CDR2 reads YDEGEE. V was trimmed by 3 bases and J by 1 base, leaving 15 bases between them. The DNA of the CDR3 is TGTGCCAGCAGCTGGGTGCAGGGAAGACGCACAGATACGCAGTATTTT. This encodes CASSWVQGRRTDTQYF.

The rearrangement links TRBV5-4 to TRBJ2-7; tentative D call: TRBD2 (5 bases). The CDR3 contains 17 residues. Trimming stripped 4 bases from V and 1 base from J, with 21 bases between. Germline V gene lookup returns CDR1 SGHNT and CDR2 YYREEE (reference sequence). The CDR3 here is CASSLPPGSAPSYEQYF. The CDR3 nucleotides are TGTGCCAGCAGCCTCCCCCCGGGGAGTGCCCCTTCCTACGAGCAGTACTTC.

In its sample, this clone was seen once. This chain joins TRBV6-5 and TRBJ1-1; TRBD1 matches at 10 bases. The CDR3 covers 14 residues. The germline gives CDR1 MNHEY, CDR2 SVGAGI. The ends lost 6 bases at V and 7 bases at J; junction bases unmatched: 8. The DNA for the CDR3 is TGTGCCAGCAGCGCTAGGACAGGGGGGGGTGAAGCTTTCTTT. It specifies CASSARTGGGEAFF.

The gene calls are TRBV9 and TRBJ2-1; 8 nucleotides align to TRBD2. After removal of 4 bases from V and 0 bases from J, the junction contained 3 bases not matched to a gene. The CDR3 sequence is 15 residues long. CDR1 and CDR2 (germline): SGDLS, YYNGEE. Here the CDR3 DNA reads TGTGCCAGCAGCAGTAGCGGGGACTCCTACAATGAGCAGTTCTTC. Translation gives CASSSSGDSYNEQFF.

This clone was picked up a small number of times. The chain links TRBV7-3 to TRBJ1-6; a weak D match, TRBD1 (5 bases). CDR1 is SGHTA, CDR2 FQGTGA, per germline. Trimming took 4 bases from V and 12 from J, leaving 16 bases between them. The CDR3 consists of 14 residues. The CDR3 is CASSSDRALEPLHF. In DNA form, the CDR3 reads TGTGCCAGCAGCTCAGACAGAGCCCTAGAACCCCTCCACTTT.

V usage is TRBV27 and J usage is TRBJ1-2; no clear D gene. CDR1 is MNHEY, CDR2 SMNVEV, per germline (reference sequence). The CDR3 totals 13 residues. Trimming cost V 3 bases and J 8 bases, with 13 bases left between them. The CDR3 region is CASSFPLFRGYTF. CDR3 DNA sequence: TGTGCCAGCAGTTTCCCATTATTCAGGGGCTACACCTTC.

The CDR3 region is CASSPLILTNYGYTF. The DNA of the CDR3 is TGTGCCAGTAGCCCCTTGATACTTACCAACTATGGCTACACCTTC. The chain links TRBV19 to TRBJ1-2; D unresolved. Germline V gene data show CDR1 as LNHDA and CDR2 as SQIVND (reference sequence). The V and J ends lost 6 bases and 2 bases respectively, with 16 bases between them. This CDR3 spans 15 amino acids.

V gene TRBV4-1 combines with J gene TRBJ1-2, with a weak D call TRBD1 (6 bases). The V end lost 5 bases, the J end lost 3 bases, and 16 bases lay between the germline ends. Germline V lookup: CDR1 MGHRA, CDR2 YSYEKL. This CDR3 is built from 15 residues. CDR3 loop: CASSKTRTADYGYTF. CDR3 coding DNA: TGCGCCAGCAGCAAAACGAGGACAGCTGACTATGGCTACACCTTC.

The V call is TRBV27, the J call TRBJ2-4; D possibly corresponds to TRBD1 (6 bases). The CDR3 contains 16 residues. Trimming left V 2 bases short and J 1 base short, with 12 bases between. CDR1 MNHEY and CDR2 SMNVEV come from the germline V gene (reference sequence). As DNA, the CDR3 is TGTGCCAGCAGTTTAACTACTAGGGGGGCCAAAAACATTCAGTACTTC. It is translated as CASSLTTRGAKNIQYF.

The chain carries TRBV3-1 (or the pseudogene TRBV3-2) and TRBJ2-1, with 10 bases aligning to TRBD2. J lost 5 bases, V lost 6 bases, and 4 bases had no gene match. Germline CDR1 and CDR2: LGHDT and YNNKEL (reference sequence). This CDR3 is built from 14 residues. CDR3 sequence reads: CASRAGGIHNEQFF. CDR3 sequence (DNA): TGTGCCAGCAGAGCGGGGGGGATCCACAATGAGCAGTTCTTC.

V gene TRBV6-6 combines with J gene TRBJ1-6, with a possible D match to TRBD1 (6 bases). Germline V gene sequence: CDR1 MNHNY, CDR2 SVGAGI (reference sequence). The CDR3 runs 15 residues. Trimming stripped 5 bases from V and 1 base from J, with 9 bases between. The CDR3 sequence: CASSPQGSYNSPLHF. The CDR3 DNA sequence: TGTGCCAGCAGTCCACAGGGTTCCTATAATTCACCCCTCCACTTT.

This clone was detected only a few times. This sequence joins TRBV19 and TRBJ2-1; D may be TRBD1 (6 bases). CDR3 length: 12 amino acids. The germline gives CDR1 LNHDA, CDR2 SQIVND (reference sequence). V shed 5 bases and J shed 8 bases, with 10 bases lying between them. As DNA, the CDR3 is TGTGCCAGTAGTCCCGGGACACATGAGCAGTTCTTC. Encoded protein: CASSPGTHEQFF.

The CDR3 nucleotides are TGTGCCTGGAGTGTAGGAGTGAGAAATCAGCCCCAGCATTTT. This translates into CAWSVGVRNQPQHF. The V and J genes are TRBV30 and TRBJ1-5; D uncertain. V was pared by 0 bases and J by 4 bases, with 10 bases between. This CDR3 has 14 residues. Germline V CDR1 and CDR2: GTSNPN, SVGIG (reference sequence).

This clone was found a few times. V is TRBV10-3 and J is TRBJ2-1; TRBD2 matches 10 bases. CDR1 and CDR2 (germline): ENHRY, SYGVKD. The CDR3 is made up of 17 amino acids. V shed 11 bases, J shed 5 bases, and the junction held 18 bases outside the gene matches. The CDR3 DNA sequence: TGTGCCGCCTCAGCCAGCGGGAGGGCCAAATTCAACAATGAGCAGTTCTTC. Its translation: CAASASGRAKFNNEQFF.

The rearrangement links TRBV3-1 (or the pseudogene TRBV3-2) to TRBJ2-4; perhaps TRBD1 as D (6 bases). V dropped 0 bases and J dropped 9 bases, with 18 bases sitting between them. Germline CDR1 and CDR2: LGHDT and YNNKEL (reference sequence). The CDR3 runs to 16 residues. The CDR3 DNA sequence: TGTGCCAGCAGCCAAGAAGGACCAGGACAGTCTGGCATTCAGTACTTC. Translated, it gives CASSQEGPGQSGIQYF.

The chain combines TRBV27 with TRBJ2-3; TRBD2 matches at 13 bases. V was clipped by 3 bases and J by 0 bases; unmatched bases: 0. CDR1 and CDR2 (germline): MNHEY, SMNVEV (reference sequence). CDR3 length: 16 amino acids. The CDR3: CASSLGLAGSTDTQYF. CDR3 coding DNA: TGTGCCAGCAGTTTGGGACTAGCGGGAAGCACAGATACGCAGTATTTT.

The V gene is TRBV19, the J gene TRBJ1-2; D unresolved. Trimming pared 1 base from V and 8 bases from J, leaving 14 bases between. The CDR3 contains 14 residues. Germline-derived CDR1 and CDR2 are LNHDA and SQIVND (reference sequence). The CDR3 coding sequence is TGTGCCAGTAGTATAGGCCCGGGTGAGGAAGGCTACACCTTC. Encoded protein: CASSIGPGEEGYTF.

The gene calls are TRBV11-2 and TRBJ2-3; 7 bases map to TRBD2. CDR1 SGHAT and CDR2 FQNNGV come from the germline V gene. After removal of 5 bases from V and 1 base from J, the junction contained 9 bases not matched to a gene. This CDR3 comprises 16 residues. The CDR3 spells CASSLTSGGRTDTQYF. The CDR3 DNA reads TGTGCCAGCAGCCTAACCTCGGGGGGTCGCACAGATACGCAGTATTTT.

The CDR3 DNA reads TGTGCCAGCAGCTTTGTGACTGAAGAGACCCAGTACTTC. This translates into CASSFVTEETQYF. This chain connects TRBV5-6 to TRBJ2-5; no firm D call. V was trimmed by 2 bases and J by 3 bases, leaving 8 bases between them. The CDR3 covers 13 residues. Looked up from germline, CDR1 is SGHDT and CDR2 is YYEEEE. The full variable domain, in which reference TRBV5-6 and TRBJ2-5 provide the parts outside the CDR3, is DAGVTQSPTHLIKTRGQQVTLRCSPKSGHDTVSWYQQALGQGPQFIFQYYEEEERQRGNFPDRFSGHQFPNYSSELNVNALLLGDSALYLCASSFVTEETQYFGPGTRLLVL.

A few counts support this clone. In DNA, the CDR3 is TGTGCCTGGTCGCAGGGCCGAAATGAGCAGTTCTTC. This gives the protein CAWSQGRNEQFF. The chain links TRBV30 to TRBJ2-1; D might be TRBD1 (5 bases). Germline loops: CDR1 GTSNPN, CDR2 SVGIG (reference sequence). This CDR3 region has 12 residues. The V end lost 5 bases, the J end lost 7 bases, and 12 bases lay between the germline ends.

The chain carries TRBV19 and TRBJ1-6; D is unresolved. CDR1 is LNHDA, CDR2 SQIVND, per germline (reference sequence). V lost 5 bases, J lost 3 bases, and 14 bases lay in between. CDR3 size: 16 residues. CDR3 nucleotides: TGTGCCAGTAGTTCGGCAGGTGACTACTATAATTCACCCCTCCACTTT. As protein: CASSSAGDYYNSPLHF.

On this clone: The identical CDR3 is also encoded by other nucleotide sequences in the sample. The rearrangement uses TRBV18 and TRBJ1-5; D is unclear. The length of the CDR3 is 16 residues. Trimming took off 0 bases at V and 0 bases at J, with 9 bases between the two ends. In germline, CDR1 is KGHSH, CDR2 LQKENI. The CDR3 DNA reads TGTGCCAGCTCACCACCGGGCGACAATAGCAATCAGCCCCAGCATTTT. Translating gives CASSPPGDNSNQPQHF.

The chain links TRBV9 to TRBJ2-2; D may be TRBD2 (6 bases). V was shortened by 2 bases and J by 2 bases, with 13 bases between the two germline ends. The CDR3 loop spans 16 amino acids. CDR1 is SGDLS and CDR2 is YYNGEE in the germline V gene. The CDR3 loop reads CASSVDMGTNTGELFF. CDR3 in DNA: TGTGCCAGCAGCGTCGATATGGGGACTAACACCGGGGAGCTGTTTTTT.

The chain joins TRBV27 to TRBJ2-3; tentatively, D is TRBD2 (6 bases). The CDR3 has 14 residues. V lost 3 bases to trimming and J lost 13 bases, with 20 bases between them. The germline gives CDR1 MNHEY, CDR2 SMNVEV (reference sequence). The CDR3 region has the DNA TGTGCCAGCAGTTTCCGGGACTCCCCTACGGAGAAGTATTTT. This translates into CASSFRDSPTEKYF.

The CDR3 region has the DNA TGTGCCAGCAGCTTCCCCGGAGGGCAAGAGACCCAGTACTTC. It codes for CASSFPGGQETQYF. J is TRBJ2-5 and V is TRBV7-9; D may be TRBD2 (6 bases). This CDR3 is 14 amino acids long. Trimming pared 3 bases from V and 2 bases from J, leaving 10 bases between. Germline V gene lookup returns CDR1 SEHNR and CDR2 FQNEAQ (reference sequence).

V usage is TRBV5-1 and J usage is TRBJ1-1, with no clear D. Per germline, CDR1 SGHRS and CDR2 YFSETQ. With 0 bases removed from V and 6 bases from J, the gap between germline ends came to 9 bases. The CDR3 extends over 13 amino acids. The DNA of the CDR3 is TGCGCCAGCAGCTTGGCCGATGCGGCTGAAGCTTTCTTT. Translation: CASSLADAAEAFF.